The present T cell receptor beta chain was sequenced within a study of Tregs in tolerant kidney transplant recipients. Study results and limitations: Tregs expanded with activated donor B cells seemed most donor-specific. For some patients, primers changed over time, blocking nucleotide-level comparison.

Comments on this clone: Its antigen is currently unknown.

Some clones are missing from TCRdb's copy, which holds only in-frame ones; the method was immunoSEQ multiplex PCR. The data hold about 110,000 clones, with around 90% observed a single time. V lost 1 base, J lost 5 bases, and 9 bases lay in between. The CDR3 loop spans 13 amino acids. The germline V gene has CDR1 SGHNT and CDR2 YENEEA. Material: CD4+ T cells from blood, obtained before the transplant. The genes are TRBV11-3 and TRBJ2-7, with D maybe TRBD2 (5 bases). This sequence originates from a human donor who received a combined kidney and bone marrow transplant. The CDR3 sequence is CASSLGGIDEQYF. The CDR3 DNA reads TGTGCCAGCAGCTTAGGAGGGATTGACGAGCAGTACTTC.